This note documents a single T cell receptor (beta chain) sequence. Source study methods: Nucleated cell number was recorded as an estimate derived from reference gene primer amplification. Some clones are missing from TCRdb's copy, which holds only in-frame ones; the method was immunoSEQ multiplex PCR. From that table come the V and J calls and clone size; the DNA was used to work out D and trimming. The sample records about 270,000 clones, around nine tenths being singletons. In terms of age and location, participants ranged from roughly 18 to 95 years and lived in approximately 26 US areas. Two consecutive negative NP/OP PCR tests, clearance, or resolved symptoms defined Cohort 3 recovery. The sample comes from a study of blood T cell repertoires in COVID-19. CDR1 WNHNN and CDR2 SYGVQD come from the germline V gene (reference sequence). Trimming took off 5 bases at V and 7 bases at J, with 12 bases between the two ends. This CDR3 contains 13 residues.

The chain has TRBV10-1 and TRBJ1-5; a possible D gene is TRBD1 (6 bases). The TCR was taken from a woman aged 55-70 years who had recovered from COVID-19. The sample was PBMCs or T cells enriched from blood (not recorded which). The DNA for the CDR3 is TGCGCCAGCAGTACAGGGCCGGGGCAGCCCCAGCATTTT. This codes for CASSTGPGQPQHF.